The T cell receptor (beta chain) under discussion was sequenced for a study of blood T cell repertoires in COVID-19. About the study: Samples representing acute and convalescent COVID-19 were sourced from the United States, Italy and Spain. T cells, B-cell-depleted T cells, or PBMCs provided the cDNA or gDNA that served as material.

In the original analysis: Amplification of reference gene primers was used by the study to estimate nucleated cell counts. Only in-frame clones appear in the TCRdb table, and some are missing; sequencing was by immunoSEQ multiplex PCR. V, J and clone size are taken as reported in that table, and D and trimming were inferred from the DNA itself. The table lists approximately 170,000 clones, around 85% of them singletons. Germline V gives CDR1 SGDLS, CDR2 YYNGEE. CDR3 length: 14 residues. V was shortened by 4 bases and J by 7 bases, with 15 bases between the two germline ends. The clonotype comes from an elderly man with COVID-19, enrolled during active disease. Sequencing input: peripheral blood. The chain joins TRBV9 to TRBJ2-1; D might be TRBD1 (6 bases). CDR3 nucleotides: TGTGCCAGCAGCACCCAGTCCCAGGGGAATGAGCAGTTCTTC. Protein sequence: CASSTQSQGNEQFF.